This T cell receptor beta chain was sequenced for a study of cytomegalovirus exposure and HLA in healthy donors. Study outcomes and limitations: In vitro experiments confirmed that three CMV-associated chains were specific for CMV antigens.

A word on this clone: The antigen remains undetermined.

The length of the CDR3 is 15 residues. The ends were cut back, 2 bases at V and 0 bases at J, with 11 bases in the middle. CDR1 MNHEY and CDR2 SVGAGI come from the germline V gene. Here immunoSEQ multiplex PCR was the method, and the copy in TCRdb shows in-frame clones only, minus some. This sample has 95,000 to 150,000 clones; approximately 92% occur once, and the top ten carry around 1.1%. The rearrangement uses TRBV6-5 and TRBJ2-7; D is perhaps TRBD2 (6 bases). This TCR derives from a woman under 30 in good health and CMV-seronegative. The material sequenced was PBMCs. CDR3 coding DNA: TGTGCCAGCAGTTACGCCCTAGCGATCTCCTACGAGCAGTACTTC. This codes for CASSYALAISYEQYF.